This T cell receptor beta chain comes out of a study of shared clonotypes between healthy human individuals. The CDR3 consists of 13 residues. V lost 4 bases and J 6 bases, leaving 13 bases between the germline ends. Looked up from germline, CDR1 is MNHEY and CDR2 is SMNVEV (reference sequence). Replicate PCRs run on unsorted PBMC used around 0.3 ug DNA, which was about 30,000 T cell genomes. Authors' methods: Junction-only sequences without quality scores were provided by ImmunoSEQ, so filtering was different. The assay was immunoSEQ multiplex PCR, and TCRdb's table has in-frame clones only and misses some. V, J and clone size reflect that table, while D and trimming were determined from the DNA. Of about 470,000 clones in the sample, around 79% were seen once. This clone was picked up a small number of times.

This sequence was found in a woman in her 40s in good health. Some clones in this sample may be carry-over from other donors' samples. The sample was PBMCs. V gene TRBV27 combines with J gene TRBJ2-7; D is unresolved. This CDR3 reads CASSSPMGAEQYF. In DNA form, the CDR3 reads TGTGCCAGCAGTTCCCCGATGGGCGCCGAGCAGTACTTC.